These 21 T cell receptor beta chains were all obtained from the same sample, sequenced in a study of control samples from healthy donors and cancer patients. Data came from immunoSEQ multiplex PCR; TCRdb stores just in-frame clones and leaves some out. Of fewer than 95,000 clones listed, 85% to 90% are singletons. The specimen was blood. The receptors derive from a woman in her thirties or forties in good health.

The chain links TRBV5-1 to TRBJ2-7; the D is unclear. The CDR3 length is 13 residues. V was clipped by 2 bases and J by 2 bases, with 8 bases between them. The germline V gene encodes CDR1 SGHRS and CDR2 YFSETQ. The CDR3 DNA reads as TGCGCCAGCAGCTTTGACACAACCTACGAGCAGTACTTC. Translation: CASSFDTTYEQYF.

The chain is built from TRBV4-3 and TRBJ2-1; tentative D call: TRBD1 (5 bases). Germline V gene data show CDR1 as LGHNA and CDR2 as YSLEER. V gave up 2 bases and J gave up 7 bases, with 18 bases separating them. The length of the CDR3 is 16 residues. CDR3 sequence reads: CASSQKRGLIDNEQFF. CDR3 sequence (DNA): TGCGCCAGCAGCCAAAAAAGGGGCCTGATTGATAATGAGCAGTTCTTC.

The V and J genes are TRBV30 and TRBJ2-7, with 9 bases that match TRBD1. CDR3 size: 14 residues. The V gene end was trimmed by 2 bases and the J gene end by 4 bases; junction bases not matched to a gene: 6. Looked up from germline, CDR1 is GTSNPN and CDR2 is SVGIG (reference sequence). CDR3 residues: CAWSPGTGYYEQYF. The CDR3 nucleotides are TGTGCCTGGAGTCCAGGGACAGGGTATTACGAGCAGTACTTC. The full variable domain, its missing parts supplied by reference TRBV30 and TRBJ2-7, is SQTIHQWPATLVQPVGSPLSLECTVEGTSNPNLYWYRQAAGRGLQLLFYSVGIGQISSEVPQNLSASRPQDRQFILSSKKLLLSDSGFYLCAWSPGTGYYEQYFGPGTRLTVT.

The DNA for the CDR3 is TGTGCCAGCCGACCACAACAGGGGAGAGCTTTCTTT. Translated, it gives CASRPQQGRAFF. The chain has TRBV6-5 and TRBJ1-1; 7 bases fit TRBD1. Germline trimming cut 8 bases from V and 10 bases from J; bases unmatched to any gene: 10. Germline V gives CDR1 MNHEY, CDR2 SVGAGI. This CDR3 spans 12 amino acids.

This clone was seen a handful of times. The genes are TRBV10-3 and TRBJ1-4, with 8 bases matching TRBD1. V shed 5 bases and J 2 bases; nucleotides not matched to a gene: 1. Per the germline V gene, CDR1 is ENHRY and CDR2 is SYGVKD. CDR3 length: 14 residues. The CDR3 nucleotides are TGTGCCATCAGTCCAGGGGGCACTAATGAAAAACTGTTTTTT. Translating it yields CAISPGGTNEKLFF.

CDR3 amino acids: CASRDGTSTNKYEQYF. CDR3 sequence (DNA): TGTGCCAGCAGGGACGGGACTAGCACCAACAAATACGAGCAGTACTTC. The V call is TRBV2, the J call TRBJ2-7, with 9 bases that match TRBD2. Germline V lookup: CDR1 SNHLY, CDR2 FYNNEI. The CDR3 runs 16 residues. With 6 bases clipped from V and 4 bases from J, the junction kept 13 bases outside the gene matches.

V and J are TRBV29-1 and TRBJ2-7; D perhaps matches TRBD2 (5 bases). CDR1 SQVTM and CDR2 ANQGSEA come from the germline V gene. The CDR3 is 13 amino acids. V gave up 6 bases and J gave up 3 bases, with 15 bases separating them. DNA of the CDR3: TGCAGCGTGGGAACGGGGATCCTCTACGAGCAGTACTTC. The encoded protein is CSVGTGILYEQYF.

The chain has TRBV7-9 and TRBJ1-1, with TRBD1 identical over 8 bases. Trimming removed 1 base from V and 1 base from J; junction bases left unmatched: 8. There are 17 residues in the CDR3. The V gene's germline CDR1 is SEHNR and CDR2 FQNEAQ (reference sequence). CDR3 nucleotides: TGTGCCAGCAGCTTAGATCTAGGCGGACAGGGGAACACTGAAGCTTTCTTT. Protein product: CASSLDLGGQGNTEAFF.

The rearrangement links TRBV24-1 to TRBJ1-2, with TRBD1 identical over 9 bases. The CDR3 covers 17 residues. Germline-derived CDR1 and CDR2 are KGHDR and SFDVKD. Losses at the gene ends were 4 bases for V and 5 bases for J; bases not matched to a gene: 13. CDR3 amino acids: CATSDTTGTGQGYGYTF. CDR3 coding DNA: TGTGCCACCAGTGACACCACCGGGACAGGGCAAGGGTATGGCTACACCTTC.

This clone occurred a few times. The rearrangement uses TRBV2 and TRBJ1-5; the D is unclear. CDR1 SNHLY and CDR2 FYNNEI come from the germline V gene. This CDR3 has 13 residues. Trimming removed 2 bases at V and 0 bases at J, with 2 bases between. The CDR3, as DNA: TGTGCCAGCAGTGAAAATAGCAATCAGCCCCAGCATTTT. It codes for CASSENSNQPQHF. Based on the CDR3 plus reference TRBV2 and TRBJ1-5, the full variable domain is EPEVTQTPSHQVTQMGQEVILRCVPISNHLYFYWYRQILGQKVEFLVSFYNNEISEKSEIFDDQFSVERPDGSNFTLKIRSTKLEDSAMYFCASSENSNQPQHFGDGTRLSIL.

V usage is TRBV10-1 and J usage is TRBJ1-1; 11 bases line up with TRBD1. V shed 8 bases and J 6 bases; nucleotides not matched to a gene: 8. Germline loops: CDR1 WNHNN, CDR2 SYGVQD (reference sequence). The CDR3 is 14 residues long. DNA for the CDR3: TGCGCCAGCCGTCCCGGGACAGGGGGAGCTGAAGCTTTCTTT. It is translated as CASRPGTGGAEAFF.

This chain joins TRBV15 and TRBJ2-3; 12 nucleotides match TRBD2. The junction had 10 bases not matched to a gene; V was cut back by 0 bases and J by 6 bases. This CDR3 is built from 18 residues. Germline V CDR1 and CDR2: LNHNV, YYDKDF (reference sequence). CDR3 DNA: TGTGCCACCAGCAGAGATTTAAAGCTAGCGGGGGGGCTTGATACGCAGTATTTT. Protein sequence: CATSRDLKLAGGLDTQYF.

The V and J genes are TRBV4-1 and TRBJ2-2; D is uncertain. From germline, CDR1 is MGHRA and CDR2 YSYEKL. The V gene lost 0 bases and the J gene lost 6 bases, with 5 bases spanning the gap. The length of the CDR3 is 13 residues. The DNA for the CDR3 is TGCGCCAGCAGCCAAGAAAATGCCGGGGAGCTGTTTTTT. Protein product: CASSQENAGELFF.

The V and J genes are TRBV5-1 and TRBJ2-6; 9 nucleotides match TRBD1. The length of the CDR3 is 19 residues. V was pared by 2 bases and J by 4 bases, with 13 bases of the junction left unmatched. Germline V lookup: CDR1 SGHRS, CDR2 YFSETQ. CDR3 protein: CASSFVGTGTEGGANVLTF. For the CDR3, the DNA is TGCGCCAGCAGCTTCGTTGGGACAGGGACAGAAGGAGGGGCCAACGTCCTGACTTTC.

As DNA, the CDR3 is TGTGCCAGCAGGTGGGGGGGGGCCACAGATACGCAGTATTTT. The encoded protein is CASRWGGATDTQYF. This chain connects TRBV6-5 to TRBJ2-3; possibly TRBD2 for D (7 bases). Germline CDR1 and CDR2: MNHEY and SVGAGI. This CDR3 contains 14 residues. Trimming removed 6 bases from V and 2 bases from J, with 12 bases in between.

The rearrangement joins TRBV25-1 to TRBJ1-1; a possible D gene is TRBD1 (6 bases). Germline V lookup: CDR1 MGHDK, CDR2 SYGVNS. Trimming cost V 7 bases and J 0 bases, with 9 bases left between them. CDR3 length: 13 amino acids. CDR3: CASNREMNTEAFF. CDR3 nucleotide sequence: TGTGCCAGCAACAGGGAAATGAACACTGAAGCTTTCTTT.

J is TRBJ2-7 and V is TRBV3-1 (or the pseudogene TRBV3-2), with a possible D match to TRBD2 (7 bases). CDR1 is LGHDT, CDR2 YNNKEL, per germline (reference sequence). CDR3 size: 14 residues. V was pared by 4 bases and J by 7 bases, with 17 bases between. CDR3 sequence: CASSLNQGGGEQYF. DNA of the CDR3: TGTGCCAGCAGCCTTAACCAGGGAGGGGGGGAGCAGTACTTC.

V gene TRBV12-3 or TRBV12-4 combines with J gene TRBJ1-2, with D unresolved. The CDR3 loop spans 11 amino acids. Trimming cost V 8 bases and J 2 bases, with 6 bases left between them. CDR3 in DNA: TGTGCCAGCGGCCTAAACTATGGCTACACCTTC. Translating gives CASGLNYGYTF.

The rearrangement links TRBV7-6 to TRBJ1-4; 7 nucleotides match TRBD1. Trimming at V came to 5 bases and at J to 2 bases, leaving 8 bases not matched to a gene. This CDR3 has 16 residues. Per germline, CDR1 SGHVS and CDR2 FNYEAQ. CDR3 sequence reads: CASSPTGTPTNEKLFF. The DNA for the CDR3 is TGTGCCAGCAGCCCGACAGGGACCCCGACTAATGAAAAACTGTTTTTT.

The chain links TRBV3-1 (or the pseudogene TRBV3-2) to TRBJ2-1; 8 positions agree with TRBD1. Per the germline V gene, CDR1 is LGHDT and CDR2 is YNNKEL (reference sequence). The CDR3 runs 16 residues. V was pared by 1 base and J by 6 bases, with 8 bases of the junction left unmatched. The CDR3 here is CASSQGARTGPNEQFF. The CDR3 coding sequence is TGTGCCAGCAGCCAAGGGGCCCGGACAGGGCCCAATGAGCAGTTCTTC.

The chain employs TRBV7-8 and TRBJ1-4; 9 nucleotides agree with TRBD1. The CDR3 is 16 amino acids. The ends lost 0 bases at V and 8 bases at J; junction bases unmatched: 7. In germline, CDR1 is SGHVS, CDR2 FQNEAQ. The CDR3 loop is CASSLAGTGSREKLFF. The DNA for the CDR3 is TGTGCCAGCAGCTTAGCGGGGACAGGGTCGAGGGAAAAACTGTTTTTT.